Presented here are 4 T cell receptor beta chains from one specimen sequenced in a study of shared clonotypes between healthy human individuals. Data came from immunoSEQ multiplex PCR; TCRdb stores just in-frame clones and leaves some out. The repertoire holds millions of clones, with 90% to 95% as singletons. Sequencing input: naive CD4+ T cells sorted from blood. Documented subset: CD45RA+ positively selected. The receptors derive from a man aged 18 to 30 in good health.

To note about this clone: The sample holds other DNA sequences that translate to the same CDR3. The chain links TRBV18 to TRBJ2-7; no reliable D call. The germline CDR1 and CDR2 sequences are KGHSH and LQKENI. Trimming pared 3 bases from V and 0 bases from J, leaving 9 bases between. The CDR3 loop spans 14 amino acids. The CDR3 reads CASSPPSLSYEQYF. CDR3 DNA: TGTGCCAGCTCACCTCCGTCTCTCTCCTACGAGCAGTACTTC.

CDR3 protein: CAWSSGAGTKNIQYF. DNA of the CDR3: TGTGCCTGGAGTTCGGGGGCGGGAACCAAAAACATTCAGTACTTC. The chain recombines TRBV30 with TRBJ2-4; D possibly uses TRBD1 or TRBD2 (6 bases each). V was cut by 2 bases and J by 2 bases, with 13 bases left in between. Germline CDR1 and CDR2: GTSNPN and SVGIG (reference sequence). The CDR3 contains 15 residues.

This chain uses TRBV2 with TRBJ1-5; D is unresolved. V was cut by 4 bases and J by 5 bases, with 6 bases left in between. Germline CDR1 SNHLY, CDR2 FYNNEI. The CDR3 consists of 12 residues. This chain's CDR3 is CASSGPDQPQHF. The CDR3, as DNA: TGTGCCAGCAGTGGGCCCGATCAGCCCCAGCATTTT.

This clone was recorded only once. The V and J genes are TRBV10-3 and TRBJ1-4, with D unclear. Trimming pared 2 bases from V and 5 bases from J, leaving 9 bases between. Germline-derived CDR1 and CDR2 are ENHRY and SYGVKD. This CDR3 has 14 residues. The CDR3 region has the DNA TGTGCCATCAGTGAGACGACACCGAATGAAAAACTGTTTTTT. It is translated as CAISETTPNEKLFF.